The sequence of this T cell receptor (beta chain) was determined in a study of regulatory T cells in long-lasting Graves disease. The time point was: persistent/refractory GD, antithyroid drugs over 5 years with positive TRAb. From PBMCs, RNA was extracted and then used to make the TCR library. Building of the TCR beta libraries involved iRepertoire HTBI primers and Arm-PCR of CDR3 regions. A single record per CDR3 protein comes from TCRdb applying MiXCR to the multiplex PCR reads. The table shows some 280,000 distinct CDR3 sequences, with under 25% occurring only once. CDR3 length: 13 residues. With V trimmed by 3 bases and J by 6 bases, 3 bases remained unmatched. From germline, CDR1 is LNHDA and CDR2 SQIVND (reference sequence).

The source was peripheral blood mononuclear cells (PBMCs), collected when the disease was refractory, from a patient treated with antithyroid drugs. The source of this sequence is a female donor with Graves disease. V gene TRBV19 combines with J gene TRBJ2-7, with 9 bases matching TRBD2. CDR3 amino acids: CASSILAGFEQYF. For the CDR3, the DNA is TGTGCCAGTAGTATCCTAGCGGGATTCGAGCAGTACTTC.